This record concerns one TCR beta chain sequence. Its antigen is not identified. This sample stems from a study of cytomegalovirus exposure and HLA in healthy donors. Germline-derived CDR1 and CDR2 are SGHRS and YFSETQ. This CDR3 is 15 amino acids long. V gave up 6 bases and J gave up 4 bases, with 17 bases separating them. Whole-study findings and limits: Cytomegalovirus-associated status was assigned to 150 or so TCR beta chains. The records held CMV serostatus as the only immune exposure information.

Both 60 Vbeta primers and 13 Jbeta primers went into the PCR. TCRdb's table, derived via immunoSEQ multiplex PCR, lists solely in-frame clones and lacks some. The table records 95,000 to 150,000 clones, 75% to 85% of them present only once. The sequencing sample was made of PBMCs. This receptor was identified in a man aged 25-40 years in good health and CMV-seropositive. The chain employs TRBV5-1 and TRBJ1-3; unclear D gene. CDR3 bases: TGCGCCAGCACAGCATCAACGGGGATCGGAAACACCATATATTTT. This translates into CASTASTGIGNTIYF.